What follows describes a single TCR beta chain. This record belongs to a study of blood T cell repertoires in COVID-19. In the source study's methods: By means of reference gene primer amplification, nucleated cell counts were estimated. Only in-frame clones appear in the TCRdb table, and some are missing; sequencing was by immunoSEQ multiplex PCR. The V and J calls and clone size were taken over from that table, and D and trimming were inferred from the DNA. The sample carries about 180,000 clones, about four fifths recorded once. Germline V CDR1 and CDR2: SGHRS, YFSETQ. This CDR3 spans 16 amino acids. V dropped 4 bases and J dropped 6; count of bases not matched to a gene: 10.

The chain is built from TRBV5-1 and TRBJ1-1; TRBD1 matches at 12 bases. The specimen was peripheral blood. This clonotype was obtained from a man between 65 and 85 years old with active or convalescent COVID-19. The CDR3 loop reads CASSPPGDRGLAEAFF. In DNA, the CDR3 is TGCGCCAGCAGCCCACCCGGGGACAGGGGGCTCGCTGAAGCTTTCTTT.